Listed below are T cell receptor beta chains from one sample, sequenced in a study of blood T cells in healthy people across ages. TCRdb re-analysed the 5' RACE reads in MiXCR, keeping a single row per CDR3 protein. Of roughly 900,000 distinct CDR3 sequences listed, around 28% are singletons. What was sequenced was blood. The source of these receptors is an elderly woman in good health. Each CDR3 is given with its conserved first and last residue. D genes are given only for firm matches. The size of a clone is reported for some rows only, either as once, few or many, or as a class for expanded clones.

j_call d_call clone_size v_call cdr3_nt cdr3_aa
TRBJ2-5 TRBD2 - TRBV12-3/TRBV12-4 TGTGCCAGCAACAACCACGGGGGGGAAGAGACCCAGTACTTC CASNNHGGEETQYF
TRBJ1-2 - few TRBV6-2/TRBV6-3 TGTGCCAGCAGAGACAACCCGATCAACTATGGCTACACCTTC CASRDNPINYGYTF
TRBJ1-5 - many TRBV6-2/TRBV6-3 TGTGCCAGCAGTAAACAGAAATCGCCCCAGCATTTT CASSKQKSPQHF
TRBJ2-1 - few TRBV27 TGTGCCAGCAGTTTAGGGTTCGGGGGCTGGGAGCAGTTCTTC CASSLGFGGWEQFF
TRBJ2-5 - many TRBV7-9 TGTGCCAGCAGCGCCAAACAGGTTTTACAAGAGACCCAGTACTTC CASSAKQVLQETQYF
TRBJ2-2 - few TRBV7-2 TGTGCCAGCAGAGAAAGGCAGGGGAAGAACGGCGGGGAGCTGTTTTTT CASRERQGKNGGELFF
TRBJ1-1 - many TRBV25-1 TGTGCCAGCAGTGGGGACCTAATGAACACTGAAGCTTTCTTT CASSGDLMNTEAFF
TRBJ1-1 TRBD1 - TRBV20-1 TGCAGTGCCGGACAGGGTGTGAACACTGAAGCTTTCTTT CSAGQGVNTEAFF
TRBJ1-2 - - TRBV9 TGTGCCAGCAGCGTAGCTCCGGCAGGGCCGGGTGGCTACACCTTC CASSVAPAGPGGYTF
TRBJ2-5 TRBD2 many TRBV4-2 TGTGCCAGCAGCCAACCCTGGGGAGGGGAAGAGACCCAGTACTTC CASSQPWGGEETQYF
TRBJ2-1 TRBD2 few TRBV12-3/TRBV12-4 TGTGCCAGCAGCCCCCCAAGGGAGGGCGCTCACAATGAGCAGTTCTTC CASSPPREGAHNEQFF
TRBJ2-5 - many TRBV18 TGTGCCAGCTCACCACTAGAAGAGACCCAGTACTTC CASSPLEETQYF
TRBJ2-3 TRBD2 many TRBV7-2 TGTGCCAGCAGTCCACTAGCGGGCTTAAATACGCAGTATTTT CASSPLAGLNTQYF
TRBJ2-3 - many TRBV11-2 TGTGCCAGCAGCTTAATGTCCCTTAGCACAGATACGCAGTATTTT CASSLMSLSTDTQYF
TRBJ2-1 TRBD2 - TRBV24-1 TGTGTCACCAGTGACATTGGGACTAGCGGGGGGTTAGAGACCCAGTTCTTC CVTSDIGTSGGLETQFF
TRBJ1-1 - few TRBV6-5 TGTGCCAGCAGCCGCCTCACAGTGAACACTGAAGCTTTCTTT CASSRLTVNTEAFF
TRBJ2-1 TRBD2 - TRBV20-1 TGCAGTGCATGGACTAGCCTAAGCTACAATGAGCAGTTCTTC CSAWTSLSYNEQFF
TRBJ1-1 - - TRBV5-8 TGTGCCAGCAGCCGTGACCTGGCGAAAAACACTGAAGCTTTCTTT CASSRDLAKNTEAFF
TRBJ2-3 TRBD2 many TRBV3-1 TGTGCCAGCAGCCGAATGGGACTAGCGGGGCGCACAGATACGCAGTATTTT CASSRMGLAGRTDTQYF
TRBJ1-2 - many TRBV4-3 TGCGCCAGCAGCCAAGACCCGGACAGCCGAACCCTTAACTATGGCTACACCTTC CASSQDPDSRTLNYGYTF
TRBJ1-2 TRBD1 many TRBV20-1 TGCAGTGCTTGGACAGGGGTGGACTATGGCTACACCTTC CSAWTGVDYGYTF
TRBJ1-4 TRBD1 few TRBV25-1 TGTGCCAGCAGAGAGGGGACAGTCCCTAATGAAAAACTGTTTTTT CASREGTVPNEKLFF
TRBJ1-6 - many TRBV7-2 TGTGCCAGCAGCCCCCGGGACGGACATAATTCACCCCTCCACTTT CASSPRDGHNSPLHF
TRBJ2-7 TRBD1 many TRBV6-1 TGTGCCAGCAGTGAAGCGGCAGGGGGCATCTCCTACGAGCAGTACTTC CASSEAAGGISYEQYF
TRBJ2-3 TRBD2 - TRBV20-1 TGCAGTGCTAGTTGGCGGGAGCGGGGTAGAGATACGCAGTATTTT CSASWRERGRDTQYF
TRBJ2-3 - - TRBV6-2/TRBV6-3 TGTGCCAGCAGCGAGGAAGGGGGGGGGCAGGATACGCAGTATTTT CASSEEGGGQDTQYF
TRBJ2-3 TRBD2 - TRBV12-3/TRBV12-4 TGTGCCAGCAGCATGAGCGGGGGGGCTCGCACAGATACGCAGTATTTT CASSMSGGARTDTQYF
TRBJ2-5 - - TRBV15 TGTGCCACCAGTAGAGATCTAGCAGGGTTAAATCAAGAGGCCCAGTACTTC CATSRDLAGLNQEAQYF
TRBJ2-5 TRBD2 many TRBV9 TGTGCCAGCAGCGTAGGGTCTAGCGGGGCGGGGGAGACCCAGTACTTC CASSVGSSGAGETQYF
TRBJ2-5 - - TRBV12-3/TRBV12-4 TGTGCCAGCACCTCGGGCCCCCTGGAGGAGACCCAGTACTTC CASTSGPLEETQYF
TRBJ2-1 - many TRBV6-2/TRBV6-3 TGTGCCAGCAGAGACGGGGGGCACTCCTACAATGAGCAGTTCTTC CASRDGGHSYNEQFF